The clone carrying this T cell receptor (beta chain) occurred a few times. Its cognate antigen is unknown. These data belong to a study of CD8 T cells in ankylosing spondylitis. Regarding the study as a whole: Reportedly, significant enrichment of disease-linked clones occurred in matched ankylosing spondylitis synovial fluid.

A single record per CDR3 protein comes from TCRdb applying MiXCR to the 5' RACE reads. The table has under 450,000 distinct CDR3 sequences, approximately 22% seen once; the top ten hold around 13%. The sequence was obtained from a male donor with ankylosing spondylitis or in good health (not recorded which). Material for sequencing was blood, either unsorted or a sorted T cell fraction (not recorded which).

In DNA form, the CDR3 reads TGTGCCAGCAGCCCCCACAGGGATGAGGCCGGGGAGCTGTTTTTT. It yields the protein CASSPHRDEAGELFF. The rearrangement joins TRBV12-3 or TRBV12-4 to TRBJ2-2, with D possibly being TRBD1 (6 bases). Trimming took off 6 bases at V and 6 bases at J, with 17 bases between the two ends. CDR3 length: 15 residues.